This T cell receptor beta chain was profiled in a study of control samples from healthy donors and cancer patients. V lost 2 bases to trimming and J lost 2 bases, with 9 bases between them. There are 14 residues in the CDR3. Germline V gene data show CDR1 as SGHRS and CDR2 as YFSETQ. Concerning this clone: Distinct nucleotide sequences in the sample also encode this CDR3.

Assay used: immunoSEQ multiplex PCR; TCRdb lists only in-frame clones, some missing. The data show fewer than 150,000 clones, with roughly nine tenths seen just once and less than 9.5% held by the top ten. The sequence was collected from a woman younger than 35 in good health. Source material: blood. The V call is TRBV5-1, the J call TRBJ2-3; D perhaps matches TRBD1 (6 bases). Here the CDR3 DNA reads TGCGCCAGCAGCTTAGGGGGTTCCACAGATACGCAGTATTTT. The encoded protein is CASSLGGSTDTQYF.